The 15 T cell receptor beta chains below come from one sample, sequenced in a study of graft-versus-host responses after intestinal transplantation. Libraries were prepared by immunoSEQ multiplex PCR; TCRdb keeps only in-frame clonotypes and omits some of them. The sample lists around 24,000 clones, roughly four fifths seen once, with roughly 1% in the top ten. These TCRs' antigens remain unknown. Sequenced material: unstimulated CD8+ T cells sorted from spleen or lymph node cells, taken before transplant. The receptors come from a human donor who was the organ donor for an intestinal transplant.

The chain combines TRBV5-5 with TRBJ2-3; 12 nucleotides agree with TRBD2. Germline V lookup: CDR1 SGHKS, CDR2 YYEKEE (reference sequence). The CDR3 loop spans 17 amino acids. V was clipped by 4 bases and J by 0 bases; unmatched bases: 6. Written as DNA, the CDR3 is TGTGCCAGCAGCGCGTACGGACTAGCGGGGAGCACAGATACGCAGTATTTT. This encodes CASSAYGLAGSTDTQYF. Full variable domain (missing parts from reference TRBV5-5 and TRBJ2-3): DAGVTQSPTHLIKTRGQQVTLRCSPISGHKSVSWYQQVLGQGPQFIFQYYEKEERGRGNFPDRFSARQFPNYSSELNVNALLLGDSALYLCASSAYGLAGSTDTQYFGPGTRLTVL.

This clone was counted a few times. This chain uses TRBV7-8 with TRBJ2-5; 13 bases match TRBD2. The CDR3 is 17 residues long. CDR1 is SGHVS, CDR2 FQNEAQ, per germline. J was trimmed by 2 bases and V by 1 base; bases with no gene match: 4. This CDR3 reads CASSLGTSGGSQETQYF. The CDR3 DNA is TGTGCCAGCAGCTTAGGGACTAGCGGGGGTTCTCAAGAGACCCAGTACTTC.

This sequence joins TRBV5-3 and TRBJ2-7; D not resolved. TRBV5-3 belongs to the ORF category, with a function that is uncertain. V lost 4 bases and J 0 bases, leaving 17 bases between the germline ends. This CDR3 contains 16 residues. CDR3 DNA sequence: TGTGCCAGAAGCCTCACCGCCCGGTCGAGCTCCTACGAGCAGTACTTC. Amino acid sequence: CARSLTARSSSYEQYF.

The chain joins TRBV30 to TRBJ1-1; D unclear. The CDR3 consists of 13 residues. Per germline, CDR1 GTSNPN and CDR2 SVGIG (reference sequence). Trimming stripped 0 bases from V and 5 bases from J, with 10 bases between. Here the CDR3 DNA reads TGTGCCTGGAGTGTAGGAGGTCTTACTGAAGCTTTCTTT. Translating it yields CAWSVGGLTEAFF.

The sample holds a few counts of this clone. This chain joins TRBV4-3 and TRBJ2-5; 9 nucleotides align to TRBD2. The ends lost 0 bases at V and 2 bases at J; junction bases unmatched: 4. In germline, CDR1 is LGHNA, CDR2 YSLEER. The CDR3 sequence is 16 residues long. The CDR3 reads CASSQDAGGTQETQYF. Here the CDR3 DNA reads TGCGCCAGCAGCCAAGACGCGGGGGGGACACAAGAGACCCAGTACTTC.

The gene calls are TRBV6-6 and TRBJ1-2; a possible D gene is TRBD1 (5 bases). The CDR3 runs 14 residues. Deletions cut 5 bases from V and 7 bases from J, with 17 bases between. The germline CDR1 and CDR2 sequences are MNHNY and SVGAGI (reference sequence). CDR3 protein: CASSPRTAGLGYTF. For the CDR3, the DNA is TGTGCCAGCAGTCCACGGACGGCAGGGCTTGGCTACACCTTC.

This rearrangement joins TRBV19 to TRBJ1-1; 10 bases are shared with TRBD1. CDR1 and CDR2 (germline): LNHDA, SQIVND (reference sequence). V shed 5 bases, J shed 4 bases, and the junction held 1 base outside the gene matches. The CDR3 spans 13 residues. The CDR3 reads CASSWTGGTEAFF. CDR3 nucleotide sequence: TGTGCCAGTAGTTGGACAGGGGGCACTGAAGCTTTCTTT.

This sequence joins TRBV4-1 and TRBJ2-7, with 11 bases aligning to TRBD2. This CDR3 has 16 residues. The junction had 5 bases not matched to a gene; V was cut back by 4 bases and J by 0 bases. Germline V gene lookup returns CDR1 MGHRA and CDR2 YSYEKL. The CDR3 is CASSPTSGVSSYEQYF. The CDR3 DNA reads TGCGCCAGCAGCCCGACTAGCGGGGTCAGCTCCTACGAGCAGTACTTC.

The chain carries TRBV9 and TRBJ2-5, with 7 bases aligning to TRBD2. The J call could be wrong; TRBJ2-7 is a better fit for the DNA end. Germline-derived CDR1 and CDR2 are SGDLS and YYNGEE. The CDR3 runs to 14 residues. The CDR3 DNA reads as TGTGCCAGCAGCCCGGGAGGCAACTCCTACGAGCAGTACTTC. This translates into CASSPGGNSYEQYF.

This sequence joins TRBV5-1 and TRBJ2-1, with 8 positions matching TRBD2. The CDR3 extends over 15 amino acids. J was trimmed by 4 bases and V by 3 bases; bases with no gene match: 6. The germline CDR1 and CDR2 sequences are SGHRS and YFSETQ. CDR3 sequence (DNA): TGCGCCAGCAGCTCCGTGCGGGGGGTATACAATGAGCAGTTCTTC. The encoded protein is CASSSVRGVYNEQFF. The full variable domain, completed using reference TRBV5-1 and TRBJ2-1, is KAGVTQTPRYLIKTRGQQVTLSCSPISGHRSVSWYQQTPGQGLQFLFEYFSETQRNKGNFPGRFSGRQFSNSRSEMNVSTLELGDSALYLCASSSVRGVYNEQFFGPGTRLTVL.

The chain combines TRBV9 with TRBJ1-2; 8 positions agree with TRBD1. This CDR3 spans 12 amino acids. From germline, CDR1 is SGDLS and CDR2 YYNGEE. The ends lost 3 bases at V and 6 bases at J; junction bases unmatched: 1. CDR3 amino acids: CASSADRDGYTF. The CDR3 DNA is TGTGCCAGCAGCGCGGACAGGGATGGCTACACCTTC.

The DNA for the CDR3 is TGTGCCTGGAAGGATCGGCGGGTAGGGGTTTCCTACGAGCAGTACTTC. Amino acid sequence: CAWKDRRVGVSYEQYF. This sequence joins TRBV30 and TRBJ2-7, with D perhaps matching TRBD1 or TRBD2 (5 bases each). This CDR3 contains 16 residues. In germline, CDR1 is GTSNPN, CDR2 SVGIG (reference sequence). V gave up 4 bases and J gave up 1 base, with 20 bases separating them.

The V call is TRBV7-9, the J call TRBJ2-2; D is unresolved. V gave up 5 bases and J gave up 7 bases, with 20 bases separating them. The CDR3 contains 16 residues. Germline loops: CDR1 SEHNR, CDR2 FQNEAQ (reference sequence). This CDR3 is CASSPFGQAKGGELFF. CDR3 coding DNA: TGTGCCAGCAGCCCCTTTGGGCAGGCCAAGGGCGGGGAGCTGTTTTTT. The complete variable domain, with remaining parts taken from reference TRBV7-9 and TRBJ2-2, reads DTGVSQNPRHKITKRGQNVTFRCDPISEHNRLYWYRQTLGQGPEFLTYFQNEAQLEKSRLLSDRFSAERPKGSFSTLEIQRTEQGDSAMYLCASSPFGQAKGGELFFGEGSRLTVL.

This clone occurred a few times. V gene TRBV5-6 combines with J gene TRBJ1-2; no firm D call. This CDR3 is 13 amino acids long. Germline values: CDR1 SGHDT, CDR2 YYEEEE. Trimming stripped 0 bases from V and 0 bases from J, with 3 bases between. The CDR3 region is CASSLGSNYGYTF. CDR3 sequence (DNA): TGTGCCAGCAGCTTGGGGTCTAACTATGGCTACACCTTC.

This chain connects TRBV19 to TRBJ1-1, with a weak D call TRBD1 (5 bases). This CDR3 region has 14 residues. With 3 bases removed from V and 4 bases from J, the gap between germline ends came to 12 bases. Germline CDR1 reads LNHDA; CDR2 reads SQIVND (reference sequence). CDR3 loop: CASSIMAGGTEAFF. CDR3 in DNA: TGTGCCAGTAGTATTATGGCCGGGGGCACTGAAGCTTTCTTT.